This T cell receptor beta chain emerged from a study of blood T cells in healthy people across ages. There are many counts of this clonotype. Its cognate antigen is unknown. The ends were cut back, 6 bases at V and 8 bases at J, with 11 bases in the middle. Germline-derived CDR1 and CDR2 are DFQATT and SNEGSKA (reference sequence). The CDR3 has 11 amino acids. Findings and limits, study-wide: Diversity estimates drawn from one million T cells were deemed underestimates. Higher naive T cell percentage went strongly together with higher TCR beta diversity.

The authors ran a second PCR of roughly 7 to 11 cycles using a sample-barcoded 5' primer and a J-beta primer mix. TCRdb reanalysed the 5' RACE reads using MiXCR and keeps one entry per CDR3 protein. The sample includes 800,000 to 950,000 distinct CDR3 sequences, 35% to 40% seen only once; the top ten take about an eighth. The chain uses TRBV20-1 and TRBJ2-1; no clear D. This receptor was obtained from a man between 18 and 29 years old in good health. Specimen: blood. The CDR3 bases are TGCAGTGCGGAACTCGGCGATGAGCAGTTCTTC. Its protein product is CSAELGDEQFF.